The source of this T cell receptor beta chain is a study of cytomegalovirus exposure and HLA in healthy donors. In the study overall: Of the donors genotyped, approximately 400 in all, over 80% fell in the Caucasian-associated ancestry cluster.

This CDR3 spans 20 amino acids. PCR primers comprised 60 Vbeta and 13 Jbeta primers. Profiling relied on immunoSEQ multiplex PCR, and the TCRdb table lists in-frame clones only, not all of them. This sample has more than 150,000 clones, with roughly four fifths found just once. Worth noting for this clone: The target antigen is unknown.

General observations from the study: TCR beta sequences numbering roughly 16,000 were associated with HLA alleles at 0.05 false discovery rate in a later analysis. The authors confirmed in vitro that a few CMV-associated chains were specific for CMV antigens.

This clonotype was obtained from a man aged 50-60 years in good health and CMV-seronegative. Source material: PBMCs. The rearrangement links TRBV1 to TRBJ2-5; the tabulated D call, TRBD2, remains unverified against the DNA. TRBV1 is assigned pseudogene status. The CDR3 spells CTSSQPGLEEREFKQETQYF. The CDR3 bases are TGCACCAGCAGCCAGCCCGGACTAGAGGAAAGGGAATTTAAACAAGAGACCCAGTACTTC.